These 14 T cell receptor beta chains share one sample of origin, sequenced in a study of blood T cell repertoires in COVID-19. The protocol was immunoSEQ multiplex PCR, while the TCRdb copy is restricted to in-frame clones and leaves out a portion. The profile shows under 200,000 clones, about 82% of them singletons. The material sequenced was peripheral blood. The receptors were sampled from a man aged 50 to 60 with active or convalescent COVID-19.

The J gene is TRBJ1-2, the V gene TRBV2; a possible D gene is TRBD1 (5 bases). V dropped 4 bases and J dropped 1 base, with 10 bases sitting between them. The CDR3 sequence is 14 residues long. Germline lookup yields CDR1 SNHLY and CDR2 FYNNEI. The CDR3 DNA reads as TGTGCCAGCAGTGTAGACAGTGTTAACTATGGCTACACCTTC. Translation: CASSVDSVNYGYTF. Drawing the rest from reference TRBV2 and TRBJ1-2, the complete variable domain is EPEVTQTPSHQVTQMGQEVILRCVPISNHLYFYWYRQILGQKVEFLVSFYNNEISEKSEIFDDQFSVERPDGSNFTLKIRSTKLEDSAMYFCASSVDSVNYGYTFGSGTRLTVV.

The chain recombines TRBV9 with TRBJ2-2, with unresolved D. The germline V and J ends were trimmed by 2 bases and 2 bases, with 7 bases remaining between them. This CDR3 spans 14 amino acids. Germline CDR1 and CDR2: SGDLS and YYNGEE. As DNA, the CDR3 is TGTGCCAGCAGCGTTGTGGCTAACACCGGGGAGCTGTTTTTT. It specifies CASSVVANTGELFF. The complete variable domain, with remaining parts taken from reference TRBV9 and TRBJ2-2, reads DSGVTQTPKHLITATGQRVTLRCSPRSGDLSVYWYQQSLDQGLQFLIQYYNGEERAKGNILERFSAQQFPDLHSELNLSSLELGDSALYFCASSVVANTGELFFGEGSRLTVL.

The V call is TRBV4-1, the J call TRBJ2-2, with TRBD2 as a possible D gene (6 bases). Germline CDR1 MGHRA, CDR2 YSYEKL. Trimming stripped 4 bases from V and 1 base from J, with 16 bases between. This CDR3 comprises 17 residues. The CDR3 DNA follows: TGCGCCAGCAGCCGAGAGGGAGGTAGCGGGAACACCGGGGAGCTGTTTTTT. It translates to CASSREGGSGNTGELFF.

J is TRBJ2-1 and V is TRBV5-4, with 9 bases identical to TRBD2. Germline loops: CDR1 SGHNT, CDR2 YYREEE (reference sequence). The length of the CDR3 is 15 residues. V lost 2 bases to trimming and J lost 7 bases; unmatched junction nucleotides: 7. The CDR3 is CASSLSGLAENEQFF. Here the CDR3 DNA reads TGTGCCAGCAGCTTATCGGGACTAGCAGAGAATGAGCAGTTCTTC.

V and J are TRBV24-1 and TRBJ2-3, with D perhaps matching TRBD1 (5 bases). The CDR3 contains 13 residues. The germline V gene encodes CDR1 KGHDR and CDR2 SFDVKD. Trimming stripped 3 bases from V and 6 bases from J, with 9 bases between. The CDR3 region has the DNA TGTGCCACCAGTGATATGACAGCGGATACGCAGTATTTT. This sequence encodes CATSDMTADTQYF.

This clone has only one observation. This sequence joins TRBV7-9 and TRBJ1-3; 8 bases line up with TRBD1. From germline, CDR1 is SEHNR and CDR2 FQNEAQ (reference sequence). Losses at the gene ends were 6 bases for V and 0 bases for J; bases not matched to a gene: 4. This CDR3 comprises 15 residues. CDR3 protein: CASRPTGGSGNTIYF. CDR3 sequence (DNA): TGTGCCAGCAGGCCTACAGGGGGCTCTGGAAACACCATATATTTT. Full variable domain (rest looked up from reference TRBV7-9 and TRBJ1-3): DTGVSQNPRHKITKRGQNVTFRCDPISEHNRLYWYRQTLGQGPEFLTYFQNEAQLEKSRLLSDRFSAERPKGSFSTLEIQRTEQGDSAMYLCASRPTGGSGNTIYFGEGSWLTVV.

This chain links TRBV3-1 (or the pseudogene TRBV3-2) with TRBJ2-3; 14 bases map to TRBD2. Looked up from germline, CDR1 is LGHDT and CDR2 is YNNKEL (reference sequence). The CDR3 contains 15 residues. V lost 3 bases, J lost 4 bases, and 0 bases stayed unmatched. The CDR3 region is CASSQTSGGADTQYF. In DNA form, the CDR3 reads TGTGCCAGCAGCCAGACTAGCGGGGGGGCAGATACGCAGTATTTT.

This clone showed up just a few times. The chain carries TRBV3-1 (or the pseudogene TRBV3-2) and TRBJ2-3, with 8 positions matching TRBD1. The J segment lost 3 bases and the V segment lost 2 bases, leaving 7 bases of the junction unmatched. Germline lookup yields CDR1 LGHDT and CDR2 YNNKEL (reference sequence). The CDR3 runs 16 residues. CDR3 sequence reads: CASSQNRGFGTDTQYF. In nucleotides, the CDR3 is TGTGCCAGCAGCCAAAACAGGGGGTTTGGGACAGATACGCAGTATTTT.

This clone came up once. This chain links TRBV7-9 with TRBJ2-1, with a weak D call TRBD2 (5 bases). V lost 1 base to trimming and J lost 4 bases, with 17 bases between them. The CDR3 spans 17 residues. Per the germline V gene, CDR1 is SEHNR and CDR2 is FQNEAQ (reference sequence). CDR3 residues: CASSLGGGPQQYNEQFF. Here the CDR3 DNA reads TGTGCCAGCAGCTTAGGTGGAGGCCCTCAGCAATACAATGAGCAGTTCTTC.

The rearrangement uses TRBV9 and TRBJ2-3; 8 nucleotides match TRBD1. This CDR3 is 14 amino acids long. V lost 3 bases to trimming and J lost 3 bases; unmatched junction nucleotides: 3. Germline V gives CDR1 SGDLS, CDR2 YYNGEE. CDR3 coding DNA: TGTGCCAGCAGCGCCGGACAGGGTACAGATACGCAGTATTTT. Protein sequence: CASSAGQGTDTQYF. Combining the CDR3 with reference TRBV9 and TRBJ2-3 gives the whole variable domain DSGVTQTPKHLITATGQRVTLRCSPRSGDLSVYWYQQSLDQGLQFLIQYYNGEERAKGNILERFSAQQFPDLHSELNLSSLELGDSALYFCASSAGQGTDTQYFGPGTRLTVL.

The chain carries TRBV7-9 and TRBJ1-2; weak D call: TRBD1 (5 bases). Germline V gene sequence: CDR1 SEHNR, CDR2 FQNEAQ (reference sequence). Between the trimmed V and J ends, which lost 1 base and 6 bases, there was a span of 12 bases. The CDR3 spans 14 residues. The CDR3 nucleotides read TGTGCCAGCAGCTTAGACCGGGGGAGGAATGGCTACACCTTC. Encoded protein: CASSLDRGRNGYTF.

The chain couples TRBV27 to TRBJ2-7; 8 bases are a match to TRBD1. This CDR3 spans 13 amino acids. V dropped 6 bases and J dropped 2; count of bases not matched to a gene: 3. Germline CDR1 is MNHEY and CDR2 is SMNVEV (reference sequence). CDR3 DNA sequence: TGTGCCAGCAGCCACAGGGGGACCTACGAGCAGTACTTC. Protein product: CASSHRGTYEQYF.

V is TRBV10-1 and J is TRBJ2-1; 11 bases match TRBD2. The V and J ends lost 2 bases and 0 bases, in that order; junction bases with no gene match: 6. This CDR3 has 18 residues. Germline CDR1 is WNHNN and CDR2 is SYGVQD (reference sequence). CDR3 protein: CASSEAGTSGPSYNEQFF. Written as DNA, the CDR3 is TGCGCCAGCAGTGAGGCCGGGACTAGCGGACCCTCCTACAATGAGCAGTTCTTC.

V and J are TRBV25-1 and TRBJ2-2; D ambiguous. The V and J ends lost 1 base and 1 base respectively, with 10 bases between them. The CDR3 length is 16 residues. Germline V gene data show CDR1 as MGHDK and CDR2 as SYGVNS. The chain's CDR3 is CASSEFGRMNTGELFF. The CDR3 DNA follows: TGTGCCAGCAGTGAATTTGGCAGGATGAACACCGGGGAGCTGTTTTTT.